A selection of T cell receptor beta chains follows, all from one sample in a study of identical twins. TCRdb used MiXCR to reprocess the 5' RACE reads, holding one entry per CDR3 protein. The repertoire has about 890,000 distinct CDR3 sequences, about 12% of them found once; the top ten carry about 1.5%. The data also belong to a second study, concerning yellow fever vaccine responses in identical twins.

The sequencing input was PBMCs. The receptor source for this set is a woman in her late teens or twenties in good health. Each CDR3 is given with its conserved first and last residue. The D gene is left open where the match is weak. Only some rows state a clone size, as once, few, many or a class for expanded clones.

J	V	D	size	DNA	CDR3
TRBJ2-3	TRBV4-1	.	many	TGCGCCAGCAGCCATCCCGGACACGGCCGGACCACAGATACGCAGTATTTT	CASSHPGHGRTTDTQYF
TRBJ2-2	TRBV5-1	.	few	TGCGCCAGCAGCGACGGATACACCGGGGAGCTGTTTTTT	CASSDGYTGELFF
TRBJ2-3	TRBV12-3/TRBV12-4	.	many	TGTGCCAGCAGACCAGACACAGATACGCAGTATTTT	CASRPDTDTQYF
TRBJ1-5	TRBV27	.	many	TGTGCCAGCAGGCTCAGAAGCAATCAGCCCCAGCATTTT	CASRLRSNQPQHF
TRBJ2-3	TRBV20-1	.	.	TGCAGTGCCCCGGGGCAGATAGGAGATACGCAGTATTTT	CSAPGQIGDTQYF
TRBJ2-2	TRBV6-2/TRBV6-3	.	.	TGTGCCGGCGGGTTGAACACCGGGGAGCTGTTTTTT	CAGGLNTGELFF
TRBJ2-3	TRBV12-3/TRBV12-4	TRBD2	few	TGTGCCAGCAGTTTAAATAGCGGGTACACAGATACGCAGTATTTT	CASSLNSGYTDTQYF
TRBJ2-1	TRBV24-1	.	few	TGTGCCACCAGTGATCCCCGGGACACCCGATCGCCCTACAATGAGCAGTTCTTC	CATSDPRDTRSPYNEQFF
TRBJ1-1	TRBV12-3/TRBV12-4	TRBD1	few	TGTGCCAGCAGTTTGGACAGGGCGGACACTGAAGCTTTCTTT	CASSLDRADTEAFF
TRBJ2-3	TRBV20-1	.	.	TGCAGTACCGGGACTCATAACACAGATACGCAGTATTTT	CSTGTHNTDTQYF
TRBJ2-2	TRBV6-5	TRBD2	.	TGTGCCAGCAGTTCTAGCGGAGCCGGGGAGCTGTTTTTT	CASSSSGAGELFF
TRBJ2-5	TRBV14	.	.	TGTGCCAGCAGCTACTTAGATGTGGAGACCCAGTACTTC	CASSYLDVETQYF
TRBJ2-1	TRBV28	TRBD2	few	TGTGCCAGCAGACTAGCGGAACTCTACAATGAGCAGTTCTTC	CASRLAELYNEQFF
TRBJ2-4	TRBV7-8	.	.	TGTGCCAGCAGCTCAGCCAAAAACATTCAGTACTTC	CASSSAKNIQYF
TRBJ2-5	TRBV24-1	.	.	TGTGCCACCAGTGATTTGAAGGGCAGGGGCCAAGAGACCCAGTACTTC	CATSDLKGRGQETQYF
TRBJ2-3	TRBV20-1	TRBD2	few	TGCAGTGCTAGAGTGGCGGGAGTGGCAGATACGCAGTATTTT	CSARVAGVADTQYF
TRBJ2-7	TRBV4-1	TRBD2	.	TGCGCCAGCAGCCCTCAAGCGGGACTAGCGGGAGTGCGAGAGCAGTACTTC	CASSPQAGLAGVREQYF
TRBJ2-2	TRBV6-5	TRBD2	.	TGTGCCAGCAGTTACCGAGGTCAGCGGGGGTTCGGCGGGGAGCTGTTTTTT	CASSYRGQRGFGGELFF
TRBJ2-1	TRBV11-2	TRBD2	.	TGTGCCAGCAGCACAGGTGGGCTAGCGGGGGTCCTCTCCTACAATGAGCAGTTCTTC	CASSTGGLAGVLSYNEQFF
TRBJ2-3	TRBV3-1	TRBD1	.	TGTGCCAGCAGCCCTGGGACAGGGGTTTTGGATACGCAGTATTTT	CASSPGTGVLDTQYF
TRBJ1-3	TRBV12-3/TRBV12-4	TRBD1	.	TGTGCCAGCAGGGGGCAGGGGGCTGGAAACACCATATATTTT	CASRGQGAGNTIYF
TRBJ1-2	TRBV10-3	TRBD1	few	TGTGCCGGACAGGGCGGCTATGGCTACACCTTC	CAGQGGYGYTF
TRBJ1-5	TRBV2	TRBD1	many	TGTGCCAGCAGTCACGACAGGGGTTATAGCAATCAGCCCCAGCATTTT	CASSHDRGYSNQPQHF
TRBJ1-3	TRBV29-1	.	many	TGCAGCGTGAGGGGGTCTGGAAACACCATATATTTT	CSVRGSGNTIYF
TRBJ1-5	TRBV12-3/TRBV12-4	.	many	TGTGCCAGCAGTTTCTGGGACCAGCCCCAGCATTTT	CASSFWDQPQHF
TRBJ2-1	TRBV24-1	TRBD2	few	TGTGCCACCAGTGATTCAGCCGGGAGGACGAACAATGAGCAGTTCTTC	CATSDSAGRTNNEQFF
TRBJ2-1	TRBV12-3/TRBV12-4	TRBD2	.	TGTGCCAGCAGACGACCGGGACTAGCGGGACGGGAGCAGTTCTTC	CASRRPGLAGREQFF
TRBJ1-6	TRBV20-1	.	.	TGCAGTGCTGGAAACAGGGTGATATATAATTCACCCCTCCACTTT	CSAGNRVIYNSPLHF
TRBJ2-1	TRBV20-1	.	many	TGCAGTGCTAGAGATGAGAACAGGAGAGCCTACAATGAGCAGTTCTTC	CSARDENRRAYNEQFF
TRBJ2-3	TRBV28	TRBD2	many	TGTGCCGCCGGAGGGTGGAGCGGGAGAACGGGAGATACGCAGTATTTT	CAAGGWSGRTGDTQYF
TRBJ2-3	TRBV18	.	few	TGTGCCAGCTCACCACCAGGGTCGGATACGCAGTATTTT	CASSPPGSDTQYF
TRBJ2-3	TRBV27	.	.	TGTGCCAGCAGTTTGCGCCCCCTACAAGAGACTAGCACAGATACGCAGTATTTT	CASSLRPLQETSTDTQYF
TRBJ2-7	TRBV2	TRBD1	few	TGTGCCAGCCTGGAGGAGGAGTCGGGACAGCGTTACGAGCAGTACTTC	CASLEEESGQRYEQYF
TRBJ2-2	TRBV4-1	.	few	TGCGCCAGCCAACCCCCGAACACCGGGGAGCTGTTTTTT	CASQPPNTGELFF
TRBJ2-3	TRBV5-1	TRBD2	few	TGCGCCAGCAGCATATTAGCGGGATCCCGCACAGATACGCAGTATTTT	CASSILAGSRTDTQYF
TRBJ2-7	TRBV12-3/TRBV12-4	.	.	TGTGCCAGCAGTTTAGAGCGCATCTACGAGCAGTACTTC	CASSLERIYEQYF
TRBJ2-3	TRBV7-6	.	few	TGTGCCAGCAGCACTCTTATGGGCACAGATACGCAGTATTTT	CASSTLMGTDTQYF
TRBJ2-7	TRBV12-3/TRBV12-4	.	few	TGTGCCAGCAGTTGGCAGGACGGAGGATCCTACGAGCAGTACTTC	CASSWQDGGSYEQYF
TRBJ2-7	TRBV20-1	.	.	TGCAGTGCTAGAGATAGCGCGGCGGGGTGGCTGTCGGAGCAGTACTTC	CSARDSAAGWLSEQYF
TRBJ2-5	TRBV29-1	.	many	TGCAGCGTCAAGGACAACCCTGGGGAGACCCAGTACTTC	CSVKDNPGETQYF
TRBJ2-1	TRBV10-1	.	few	TGCGCCAGCAGCTCCGGGTGGGATGAGCAGTTCTTC	CASSSGWDEQFF
TRBJ2-3	TRBV4-1	.	many	TGTGCCAGCAGCCAAGTTGGGAGCACAGATACGCAGTATTTT	CASSQVGSTDTQYF
TRBJ2-1	TRBV7-7	TRBD2	few	TGTGCCAGCAGCCCGGGACTAGCGGAGGACAATGAGCAGTTCTTC	CASSPGLAEDNEQFF
TRBJ2-3	TRBV7-3	TRBD2	.	TGTGCCAGCAGCCGGACTAGCGGGAAGATAGATACGCAGTATTTT	CASSRTSGKIDTQYF
TRBJ1-2	TRBV6-1	.	.	TGTGCCAGCACCTCGGGAGGTGTCGACTATGGCTACACCTTC	CASTSGGVDYGYTF
TRBJ1-1	TRBV12-3/TRBV12-4	.	.	TGTGCCAGCAGTGACGCGAACACTGAAGCTTTCTTT	CASSDANTEAFF
TRBJ2-3	TRBV5-6	.	few	TGTGCCAGCAGCTTGCCACCGGGGAATACGCAGTATTTT	CASSLPPGNTQYF
TRBJ2-1	TRBV5-1	TRBD1	.	TGCGCCAGCAGCGCGTCCGGGACAGGCAACAATGAGCAGTTCTTC	CASSASGTGNNEQFF
TRBJ2-7	TRBV6-5	.	.	TGTGCCAGCAGTTCACCAAGGGAATACGAGCAGTACTTC	CASSSPREYEQYF
TRBJ2-1	TRBV29-1	.	.	TGCAGCGTTGGAGCCTTCGCCGGCAATGAGCAGTTCTTC	CSVGAFAGNEQFF
TRBJ1-1	TRBV15	.	.	TGTGCCACCAGCAGAGACGGATTGGATACTGAAGCTTTCTTT	CATSRDGLDTEAFF
TRBJ2-7	TRBV5-1	.	.	TGCGCCAGCAGCTTAAGGCCCTCTACCTCCTCCTACGAGCAGTACTTC	CASSLRPSTSSYEQYF
TRBJ2-7	TRBV27	.	few	TGTGCCAGCAGTACTTTGTCCGGGACCCCATACGAGCAGTACTTC	CASSTLSGTPYEQYF